The rows below give T cell receptor beta chains drawn from one sample of a study of shared clonotypes between healthy human individuals. Libraries were prepared by immunoSEQ multiplex PCR; TCRdb keeps only in-frame clonotypes and omits some of them. The sample consists of roughly 2,500,000 clones, roughly 93% of them appearing once. The sequencing sample was made of naive CD4+ T cells from PBMCs. These receptor sequences come from a man between 18 and 35 years old in good health. Some clones in this sample may be carry-over from other donors' samples. Each CDR3 is given with its conserved first and last residue. D genes are given only for firm matches.

CDR3 protein	CDR3 DNA	V gene	J gene	D gene
CASSLGDNYGYTF	TGTGCCAGCAGTTTGGGGGACAACTATGGCTACACCTTC	TRBV27	TRBJ1-2	NA
CASSQTSGLYDTQYF	TGTGCCAGTAGCCAGACTAGCGGGCTTTACGATACGCAGTATTTT	TRBV19	TRBJ2-3	TRBD2
CASSLQGYGYTF	TGTGCCAGCAGCTTGCAGGGCTATGGCTACACCTTC	TRBV5-8	TRBJ1-2	NA
CASSVGVHSSYNEQFF	TGTGCCAGCAGTGTTGGAGTTCACAGCTCCTACAATGAGCAGTTCTTC	TRBV25-1	TRBJ2-1	NA
CASSDSSLAGVAGELFF	TGTGCCAGCAGTGACTCGAGTCTAGCGGGAGTGGCCGGGGAGCTGTTTTTT	TRBV6-4	TRBJ2-2	TRBD2
CASSSWTGGPGELFF	TGTGCCAGCAGCTCCTGGACAGGGGGACCCGGGGAGCTGTTTTTT	TRBV7-3	TRBJ2-2	TRBD1
CASTLDRGGTDTQYF	TGTGCCAGCACCTTGGACAGGGGTGGAACAGATACGCAGTATTTT	TRBV28	TRBJ2-3	TRBD1
CASSIDLNQPQHF	TGTGCCAGCAGCATAGATCTTAATCAGCCCCAGCATTTT	TRBV5-8	TRBJ1-5	NA
CASSPDPREGYTF	TGCGCCAGCAGCCCGGACCCTCGCGAGGGCTACACCTTC	TRBV5-1	TRBJ1-2	NA
CASSARAFGGGQPQHF	TGTGCCAGCAGCGCACGAGCGTTCGGGGGGGGGCAGCCCCAGCATTTT	TRBV7-2	TRBJ1-5	NA